Each of the 31 T cell receptor beta chains below was sequenced from the same sample in a study of CD8 T cells in ankylosing spondylitis. No antigen has been identified for these receptors. One entry per CDR3 protein, called by TCRdb with MiXCR from the 5' RACE reads. Here the sample spans about 700,000 distinct CDR3 sequences, under 20% being singletons. Study conclusions and caveats: Characteristic, it appeared, of ankylosing spondylitis blood was a TCR beta motif of about eight highly homologous variants.

The specimen sequenced was blood, either unsorted or a sorted T cell fraction (not recorded which). Receptor source: a male donor with ankylosing spondylitis.

V gene TRBV4-1 combines with J gene TRBJ2-3; 14 nucleotides agree with TRBD2. The V gene's germline CDR1 is MGHRA and CDR2 YSYEKL. J gave up 3 bases and V 2 bases, and 19 bases lay outside the gene matches. CDR3 size: 22 residues. In DNA, the CDR3 is TGCGCCAGCAGCCAACCCGTAGGAACGACTAGCGGGAGGGCGCTGAGAACAGATACGCAGTATTTT. It codes for CASSQPVGTTSGRALRTDTQYF.

This clonotype was found a few times. V gene TRBV24-1 combines with J gene TRBJ2-3, with TRBD2 matching 7 bases. The CDR3 loop spans 15 amino acids. V lost 6 bases to trimming and J lost 1 base; unmatched junction nucleotides: 6. CDR1 KGHDR and CDR2 SFDVKD come from the germline V gene. CDR3 in amino acids: CATSQAGFGTDTQYF. As DNA, the CDR3 is TGTGCCACCAGTCAAGCGGGGTTCGGCACAGATACGCAGTATTTT.

In this sample, this clonotype turned up a few times. The chain carries TRBV10-3 and TRBJ2-2; D ambiguous. The CDR3 consists of 15 residues. Deletions cut 9 bases from V and 0 bases from J, with 14 bases between. In germline, CDR1 is ENHRY, CDR2 SYGVKD. CDR3 protein: CAISSGPTNTGELFF. CDR3 bases: TGTGCCATTTCTTCCGGGCCCACGAACACCGGGGAGCTGTTTTTT.

The chain has TRBV7-9 and TRBJ1-4, with 10 positions matching TRBD1. CDR1 SEHNR and CDR2 FQNEAQ come from the germline V gene (reference sequence). The CDR3 is made up of 15 amino acids. V gave up 2 bases and J gave up 8 bases; unmatched junction bases: 5. In DNA, the CDR3 is TGTGCCAGCAGCTTAAAGGTGGACAGGGGGGAAAAACTGTTTTTT. This gives the protein CASSLKVDRGEKLFF.

This clonotype was observed at least ten times. The gene calls are TRBV12-3 or TRBV12-4 and TRBJ1-1; TRBD1 agrees at 12 bases. The CDR3 sequence is 16 residues long. The J segment lost 1 base and the V segment lost 4 bases, leaving 4 bases of the junction unmatched. In DNA, the CDR3 is TGTGCCAGCAGTTCCCCGGGACAGGGGGCGAACACTGAAGCTTTCTTT. As protein: CASSSPGQGANTEAFF.

Ten or more counts support this clonotype. The chain employs TRBV7-3 and TRBJ1-2; D is uncertain. Germline CDR1 and CDR2: SGHTA and FQGTGA. With 2 bases removed from V and 2 bases from J, the gap between germline ends came to 3 bases. The CDR3 is 12 residues long. The CDR3 sequence: CASSLLNYGYTF. CDR3 DNA: TGTGCCAGCAGCTTATTAAACTATGGCTACACCTTC.

With respect to this clonotype: A junction end diverges from the germline sequence, so it may reflect a read error. This chain connects TRBV15 to TRBJ2-1; 10 bases map to TRBD2. This CDR3 is 16 amino acids long. Germline V CDR1 and CDR2: LNHNV, YYDKDF (reference sequence). The CDR3 DNA reads TGTGCCACCAGCGGAGAGCGGGAGGGCTCCTACAATGAGCAGTTCTTC. This translates into CATSGEREGSYNEQFF.

The chain carries TRBV2 and TRBJ2-1; TRBD2 might be the D (7 bases). The CDR3 runs 12 residues. Germline CDR1 is SNHLY and CDR2 is FYNNEI. V lost 8 bases and J 8 bases, leaving 13 bases between the germline ends. The CDR3 spells CASCSGGHEQFF. In nucleotides, the CDR3 is TGTGCCAGCTGCTCCGGGGGGCATGAGCAGTTCTTC.

This clonotype showed up many times. An end of the junction differs from the germline gene, which may be a read error. The chain carries TRBV5-1 and TRBJ1-2; 7 bases map to TRBD1. This CDR3 region has 14 residues. The germline V gene has CDR1 SGHRS and CDR2 YFSETQ. CDR3 nucleotide sequence: TGTGCCAGCAGCTCCGGGACAGCTAACTATGGCTACACCTTC. As protein: CASSSGTANYGYTF.

The CDR3: CASSSPPWSNEQFF. DNA of the CDR3: TGTGCCAGCAGTTCCCCCCCCTGGTCCAATGAGCAGTTCTTC. The rearrangement uses TRBV28 and TRBJ2-1; D unclear. The CDR3 is made up of 14 amino acids. Trimming removed 4 bases from V and 6 bases from J, with 13 bases in between. CDR1 is MDHEN, CDR2 SYDVKM, per germline.

This clonotype was picked up many times. CDR3 region: CASSRTGGKFFYGYTF. In DNA, the CDR3 is TGTGCCAGCTCACGCACAGGGGGCAAATTCTTCTATGGCTACACCTTC. The chain is built from TRBV18 and TRBJ1-2, with TRBD1 identical over 9 bases. V dropped 4 bases and J dropped 4; count of bases not matched to a gene: 10. The CDR3 has 16 amino acids. Germline V gene lookup returns CDR1 KGHSH and CDR2 LQKENI. The entire variable domain, with the rest obtained from reference TRBV18 and TRBJ1-2, is as follows: NAGVMQNPRHLVRRRGQEARLRCSPMKGHSHVYWYRQLPEEGLKFMVYLQKENIIDESGMPKERFSAEFPKEGPSILRIQQVVRGDSAAYFCASSRTGGKFFYGYTFGSGTRLTVV.

The chain couples TRBV7-9 to TRBJ2-3, with 14 bases identical to TRBD2. V lost 2 bases to trimming and J lost 11 bases; unmatched junction nucleotides: 6. The CDR3 has 15 residues. Germline loops: CDR1 SEHNR, CDR2 FQNEAQ (reference sequence). The CDR3 loop is CASSLTGTSGSGQYF. The CDR3 nucleotides are TGTGCCAGCAGCTTAACCGGGACTAGCGGGAGTGGGCAGTATTTT.

The chain joins TRBV2 to TRBJ2-7; D tentatively fits TRBD1 or TRBD2 (5 bases each). CDR1 is SNHLY and CDR2 is FYNNEI in the germline V gene. Deletions cut 7 bases from V and 4 bases from J, with 11 bases between. This CDR3 is 12 amino acids long. The CDR3 DNA reads TGTGCCAGCAAAGGGGAGAGGTACGAGCAGTACTTC. Amino acid sequence: CASKGERYEQYF.

In this sample, this clonotype turned up a few times. The chain couples TRBV4-3 to TRBJ2-5; 13 bases line up with TRBD2. Germline V gene data show CDR1 as LGHNA and CDR2 as YSLEER. V was pared by 1 base and J by 10 bases, with 12 bases of the junction left unmatched. This CDR3 has 17 amino acids. The CDR3: CASSQGTSGSYPGGQYF. In DNA form, the CDR3 reads TGCGCCAGCAGCCAAGGGACTAGCGGGAGCTACCCCGGGGGCCAGTACTTC.

This clonotype appeared a few times. The V call is TRBV2, the J call TRBJ2-3; 8 bases are shared with TRBD2. This CDR3 is built from 15 residues. Germline V lookup: CDR1 SNHLY, CDR2 FYNNEI. V lost 7 bases and J lost 0; bases outside the gene matches: 6. CDR3 bases: TGTGCCAGCATTCTGGTAGCGGGGAGCACAGATACGCAGTATTTT. Translating gives CASILVAGSTDTQYF.

This sequence joins TRBV5-1 and TRBJ2-1, with D unclear. CDR3 length equals 15 residues. Trimming took off 4 bases at V and 6 bases at J, with 17 bases between the two ends. Germline CDR1 is SGHRS and CDR2 is YFSETQ. In nucleotides, the CDR3 is TGCGCCAGCAGCCCACTACCCTTTAGTTCCAATGAGCAGTTCTTC. This translates into CASSPLPFSSNEQFF.

The rearrangement joins TRBV28 to TRBJ2-1; D unresolved. The CDR3 is made up of 14 amino acids. Germline V lookup: CDR1 MDHEN, CDR2 SYDVKM. V gave up 2 bases and J gave up 4 bases, with 9 bases separating them. CDR3 sequence (DNA): TGTGCCAGCAGTTTAACGACTCAATACAATGAGCAGTTCTTC. It yields the protein CASSLTTQYNEQFF.

The chain joins TRBV9 to TRBJ2-3, with D unresolved. The germline gives CDR1 SGDLS, CDR2 YYNGEE. The V end was cut by 3 bases, the J end by 8 bases, with 22 bases between. The CDR3 has 16 amino acids. CDR3 loop: CASSADNSITRSTQYF. The DNA of the CDR3 is TGTGCCAGCAGCGCTGATAACTCCATCACTCGGAGTACGCAGTATTTT.

This clonotype was seen a handful of times. The chain couples TRBV7-2 to TRBJ1-1; D remains ambiguous. Trimming took 1 base from V and 7 from J, leaving 13 bases between them. CDR1 and CDR2 from the germline V gene are SGHTA and FQGNSA. This CDR3 comprises 14 residues. CDR3 in DNA: TGTGCCAGCAGCTTAGAAGTCGGCGGTGGTGAAGCTTTCTTT. As protein: CASSLEVGGGEAFF. Full variable domain (missing parts from reference TRBV7-2 and TRBJ1-1): GAGVSQSPSNKVTEKGKDVELRCDPISGHTALYWYRQSLGQGLEFLIYFQGNSAPDKSGLPSDRFSAERTGGSVSTLTIQRTQQEDSAVYLCASSLEVGGGEAFFGQGTRLTVV.

Only one count was recorded for this clonotype. The chain couples TRBV20-1 to TRBJ1-2, with D perhaps TRBD1 (5 bases). Looked up from germline, CDR1 is DFQATT and CDR2 is SNEGSKA (reference sequence). Trimming pared 6 bases from V and 7 bases from J, leaving 24 bases between. The CDR3 has 15 residues. This CDR3 is CSATAAGTLVRGYTF. CDR3 nucleotides: TGCAGTGCGACAGCGGCAGGTACCCTAGTACGTGGCTACACCTTC.

This clonotype was observed a handful of times. The chain carries TRBV7-9 and TRBJ2-7, with 9 bases that match TRBD2. The V segment lost 2 bases and the J segment 5 bases; nucleotides outside the gene matches: 7. CDR3 length: 15 residues. Germline CDR1 is SEHNR and CDR2 is FQNEAQ (reference sequence). The CDR3 region is CASSLTTSGQDEQYF. Written as DNA, the CDR3 is TGTGCCAGCAGCTTAACGACTAGCGGTCAAGACGAGCAGTACTTC.

This clonotype was seen a few times. This rearrangement joins TRBV4-1 to TRBJ2-2; no firm D call. Germline CDR1 and CDR2: MGHRA and YSYEKL. V lost 1 base, J lost 7 bases, and 10 bases lay in between. This CDR3 region has 14 residues. The CDR3: CASSQGAPDGELFF. As DNA, the CDR3 is TGCGCCAGCAGCCAAGGGGCTCCGGACGGGGAGCTGTTTTTT.

The rearrangement uses TRBV5-1 and TRBJ2-7; TRBD2 is a possible D gene (5 bases). V was clipped by 0 bases and J by 7 bases, with 20 bases between them. From germline, CDR1 is SGHRS and CDR2 YFSETQ. CDR3 length: 16 residues. The CDR3 nucleotides are TGCGCCAGCAGCTTGGGGGGATGGGCGGGCTCCGGGGAGCAGTACTTC. Amino acid sequence: CASSLGGWAGSGEQYF.

This sequence joins TRBV4-1 and TRBJ1-4; maybe TRBD1 (6 bases). With 4 bases removed from V and 0 bases from J, the gap between germline ends came to 15 bases. Germline V gene data show CDR1 as MGHRA and CDR2 as YSYEKL. This CDR3 spans 17 amino acids. This chain's CDR3 is CASSPRRGGSTNEKLFF. The CDR3 nucleotides read TGCGCCAGCAGCCCCCGCAGAGGGGGATCAACTAATGAAAAACTGTTTTTT.

This clonotype was picked up many times. The chain joins TRBV10-3 to TRBJ2-7; 8 bases align to TRBD2. The CDR3 is made up of 14 amino acids. The germline V gene has CDR1 ENHRY and CDR2 SYGVKD. V trimming: 4 bases; J trimming: 7 bases; junction bases outside the gene matches: 9. CDR3 nucleotide sequence: TGTGCCATCAGTGTTCCCGGGACTAGTAATGAGCAGTACTTC. Translation: CAISVPGTSNEQYF.

This clonotype occurred a few times. V and J are TRBV7-8 and TRBJ2-1; D gene ambiguous. Per germline, CDR1 SGHVS and CDR2 FQNEAQ. This CDR3 has 12 amino acids. V lost 5 bases and J lost 8, with 10 bases in between. The CDR3 reads CASSASRDEQFF. In nucleotides, the CDR3 is TGTGCCAGCAGCGCCTCTAGGGATGAGCAGTTCTTC.

This clonotype appeared many times. This chain uses TRBV7-2 with TRBJ2-3; D not resolved. The CDR3 consists of 11 residues. V lost 5 bases, J lost 4 bases, and 4 bases lay in between. In germline, CDR1 is SGHTA, CDR2 FQGNSA. CDR3 in DNA: TGTGCCAGCAGCCGGTCAGATACGCAGTATTTT. Protein: CASSRSDTQYF.

The table lists this clonotype with a few counts. This sequence joins TRBV5-1 and TRBJ2-7, with 8 bases lining up with TRBD2. The CDR3 spans 15 residues. Germline V gives CDR1 SGHRS, CDR2 YFSETQ. J lost 5 bases, V lost 4 bases, and 11 bases had no gene match. The CDR3: CASSSLGLATDEQYF. The CDR3 DNA sequence: TGCGCCAGCAGCAGCTTAGGACTAGCTACGGACGAGCAGTACTTC.

The rearrangement uses TRBV29-1 and TRBJ2-5; the match to TRBD2 covers 7 bases. Germline V gene data show CDR1 as SQVTM and CDR2 as ANQGSEA. V shed 4 bases and J 4 bases; nucleotides not matched to a gene: 9. The CDR3 is 14 residues long. In DNA, the CDR3 is TGCAGCGTTGTCCCGCGGGAGATGGGAGAGACCCAGTACTTC. This encodes CSVVPREMGETQYF. Variable domain in full (rest from reference TRBV29-1 and TRBJ2-5): SAVISQKPSRDICQRGTSLTIQCQVDSQVTMMFWYRQQPGQSLTLIATANQGSEATYESGFVIDKFPISRPNLTFSTLTVSNMSPEDSSIYLCSVVPREMGETQYFGPGTRLLVL.

This clonotype was seen only a few times. The V call is TRBV12-3 or TRBV12-4, the J call TRBJ1-4; D gene uncertain. V was clipped by 5 bases and J by 0 bases, with 10 bases between them. The CDR3 has 15 amino acids. CDR3 in amino acids: CASSRADATNEKLFF. The CDR3 nucleotides read TGTGCCAGCAGTCGCGCAGATGCAACTAATGAAAAACTGTTTTTT.

This chain joins TRBV28 and TRBJ1-4; unclear D gene. In germline, CDR1 is MDHEN, CDR2 SYDVKM. The CDR3 runs to 13 residues. Trimming took off 8 bases at V and 8 bases at J, with 15 bases between the two ends. The CDR3: CASSFGRSEKLFF. The CDR3 nucleotides are TGTGCCAGCTCCTTTGGGAGGTCCGAAAAACTGTTTTTT. Full variable domain (missing parts from reference TRBV28 and TRBJ1-4): DVKVTQSSRYLVKRTGEKVFLECVQDMDHENMFWYRQDPGLGLRLIYFSYDVKMKEKGDIPEGYSVSREKKERFSLILESASTNQTSMYLCASSFGRSEKLFFGSGTQLSVL.